This entry is about one T cell receptor (beta chain). These data come from a study of OX40 agonist ivuxolimab in advanced cancers. This CDR3 is built from 14 residues. Germline loops: CDR1 LNHDA, CDR2 SQIVND (reference sequence). Trimming left V 4 bases short and J 3 bases short, with 11 bases between. Libraries were prepared by immunoSEQ multiplex PCR; TCRdb keeps only in-frame clonotypes and omits some of them. The repertoire holds around 68,000 clones, with approximately 90% as singletons. This receptor was identified in an adult with an advanced solid tumor such as melanoma, head and neck, liver or kidney cancer. This rearrangement joins TRBV19 to TRBJ2-3; D is uncertain. The sequencing here drew on CD4+ or CD8+ T cells sorted from blood, taken in a trial of the OX40 agonist ivuxolimab. The CDR3 nucleotides read TGTGCCAGTAGTAACCCCAGGCAAACAGATACGCAGTATTTT. It specifies CASSNPRQTDTQYF.